Sequencing of this TCR beta chain was carried out in a study of blood T cell repertoires in COVID-19. About the study: The samples span acute and convalescent COVID-19 from the United States, Italy and Spain.

Original methodology: Estimation of nucleated cell counts was performed using reference gene primer amplification. Measured with immunoSEQ multiplex PCR; TCRdb has only the in-frame clones, and not every one. V and J calls and clone size are copied from that table; D and trimming were computed from the DNA. This repertoire shows roughly 180,000 clones, about 76% found once; its top ten account for more than 6.5%. V lost 4 bases to trimming and J lost 0 bases; unmatched junction nucleotides: 9. The CDR3 contains 16 residues. The germline V gene has CDR1 SQVTM and CDR2 ANQGSEA. This clone was counted only a few times.

This receptor was obtained from a woman in her fifties or sixties with active or convalescent COVID-19. Material for sequencing was peripheral blood. J is TRBJ2-1 and V is TRBV29-1; 7 nucleotides align to TRBD1. The CDR3 DNA reads TGCAGCGTTGCACAGGGGTCGGGGAGCTCCTACAATGAGCAGTTCTTC. Its protein is CSVAQGSGSSYNEQFF.